This T cell receptor beta chain is drawn from a study of PD-1 blockade in classical Hodgkin lymphoma. Study outcomes and limitations: Patients newly diagnosed and complete responders had comparable baseline diversity. CD4+ TCR diversity, unlike CD8+, climbed significantly by C4D1.

Details on this clone: The antigen is unknown.

Assay used: immunoSEQ multiplex PCR; TCRdb lists only in-frame clones, some missing. The sample records around 26,000 clones, about 83% being singletons. There was relapse after autologous stem cell transplantation in every patient, and there was variation in brentuximab vedotin exposure. Best outcomes ranged across complete response, partial response and progressive disease. The CDR3 spans 13 residues. Germline trimming cut 6 bases from V and 2 bases from J; bases unmatched to any gene: 4. In germline, CDR1 is SNHLY, CDR2 FYNNEI. The source of this sequence is a human donor with classical Hodgkin lymphoma. The chain recombines TRBV2 with TRBJ2-7, with 7 bases identical to TRBD2. Specimen: peripheral blood mononuclear cells (PBMCs), collected before the second cycle of nivolumab. The CDR3 reads CASRGRGAYEQYF. CDR3 nucleotide sequence: TGTGCCAGCAGGGGCCGGGGGGCCTACGAGCAGTACTTC.